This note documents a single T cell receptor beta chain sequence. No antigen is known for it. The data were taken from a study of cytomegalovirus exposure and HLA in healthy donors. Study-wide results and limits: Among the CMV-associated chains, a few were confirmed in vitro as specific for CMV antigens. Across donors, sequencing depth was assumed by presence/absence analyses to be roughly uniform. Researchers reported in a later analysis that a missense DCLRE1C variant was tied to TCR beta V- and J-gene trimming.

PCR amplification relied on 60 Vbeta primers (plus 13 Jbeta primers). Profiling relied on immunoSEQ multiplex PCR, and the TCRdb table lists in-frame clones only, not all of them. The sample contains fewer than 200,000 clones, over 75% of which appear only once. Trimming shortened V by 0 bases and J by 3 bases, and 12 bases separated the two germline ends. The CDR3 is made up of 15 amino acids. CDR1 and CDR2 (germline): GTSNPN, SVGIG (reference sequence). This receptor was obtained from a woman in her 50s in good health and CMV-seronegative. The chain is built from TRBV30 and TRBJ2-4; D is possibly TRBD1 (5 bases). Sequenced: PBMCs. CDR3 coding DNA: TGTGCCTGGAGTGTACCGAGGCAGGGCAAAAACATTCAGTACTTC. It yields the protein CAWSVPRQGKNIQYF.